This TCR beta chain was identified in a study of early T cells in non-severe SARS-CoV-2 infection. MiXCR was run by TCRdb on the 5' RACE reads, yielding one entry per CDR3 protein. This sample has about 40,000 distinct CDR3 sequences; roughly 5.7% occur once, and the top ten carry about 6.1%. Germline V CDR1 and CDR2: MNHEY, SVGEGT. J was trimmed by 4 bases and V by 6 bases; bases with no gene match: 6. The CDR3 has 15 residues. Sequenced material: whole blood, taken at baseline. This sequence originates from an adult who was a healthcare worker with PCR-confirmed SARS-CoV-2 infection or an uninfected control (not recorded which). The rearrangement joins TRBV6-2 or TRBV6-3 to TRBJ2-1; the match to TRBD1 covers 10 bases. The CDR3: CASRHPGQGYNEQFF. In nucleotides, the CDR3 is TGTGCCAGCAGACACCCGGGACAGGGGTACAATGAGCAGTTCTTC.